This record concerns one T cell receptor (beta chain) sequence. Antigen specificity is unknown. The data originate from a study of regulatory T cells in long-lasting Graves disease. The CDR3 has 16 amino acids. Germline lookup yields CDR1 SGHNT and CDR2 YYREEE (reference sequence). V was pared by 4 bases and J by 3 bases, with 9 bases of the junction left unmatched. Study observations and caveats: The analysis examined peripheral blood only and excluded thyroid tissue.

The time point denotes: persistent/refractory GD, antithyroid drugs over 5 years with positive TRAb. The TCR library was prepared using RNA isolated from PBMCs. Combining iRepertoire HTBI primers with Arm-PCR of CDR3 regions, the authors built TCR beta libraries. MiXCR was run by TCRdb on the multiplex PCR reads, yielding one entry per CDR3 protein. The profile shows 390,000 or so distinct CDR3 sequences, roughly 25% of them singletons. This clonotype originated in a woman in her thirties or forties with Graves disease. The chain employs TRBV5-4 and TRBJ2-5, with 10 positions matching TRBD1. The source material was peripheral blood mononuclear cells (PBMCs), sampled when the disease was refractory, from a patient treated with antithyroid drugs. For the CDR3, the DNA is TGTGCCAGCAGCCCATCGTCCGGGACAGGGGAAGAGACCCAGTACTTC. Translated: CASSPSSGTGEETQYF.